The 15 T cell receptor beta chains given below trace back to one sample, sequenced in a study of shared clonotypes between healthy human individuals. The method was immunoSEQ multiplex PCR; TCRdb's version includes in-frame clones alone and lacks a portion of them. The repertoire consists of roughly 2 million clones, with nearly 97% occurring once and the leading ten covering roughly 0.13%. The sequenced material came from naive CD4+ T cells sorted from blood. Indicated subset: CD45RA+ positively selected. The receptors were gathered from a man aged 18 to 35 in good health.

Concerning this clone itself: This sample also contains other DNA sequences that code for the same CDR3. The chain carries TRBV6-1 and TRBJ1-2; the D gene is possibly TRBD1 (5 bases). The CDR3 consists of 11 residues. The V gene's germline CDR1 is MNHNS and CDR2 SASEGT. The ends were cut back, 9 bases at V and 4 bases at J, with 9 bases in the middle. The CDR3 DNA reads as TGTGCCAGTGGGGGGGGCTATGGCTACACCTTC. Its protein is CASGGGYGYTF.

Only one count was recorded for this clone. V usage is TRBV5-1 and J usage is TRBJ1-4, with 7 bases that match TRBD1. There are 14 residues in the CDR3. Germline V gene lookup returns CDR1 SGHRS and CDR2 YFSETQ. V trimming: 4 bases; J trimming: 7 bases; junction bases outside the gene matches: 7. Written as DNA, the CDR3 is TGCGCCAGCAGCCTTGCCACAGGGGTTGAAAAACTGTTTTTT. This codes for CASSLATGVEKLFF.

With regard to this clone: Other DNA variants within this sample encode the same CDR3. The CDR3 sequence is CASSLGQGRYGYTF. The CDR3 region has the DNA TGTGCCAGCAGCTTGGGGCAGGGCCGCTATGGCTACACCTTC. V usage is TRBV5-4 and J usage is TRBJ1-2; tentatively, D is TRBD1 (5 bases). This CDR3 is 14 amino acids long. The germline V gene encodes CDR1 SGHNT and CDR2 YYREEE (reference sequence). The V and J ends lost 0 bases and 4 bases respectively, with 10 bases between them.

The rearrangement uses TRBV10-3 and TRBJ1-1; perhaps TRBD1 as D (5 bases). Looked up from germline, CDR1 is ENHRY and CDR2 is SYGVKD. Trimming pared 11 bases from V and 2 bases from J, leaving 15 bases between. There are 13 residues in the CDR3. This chain's CDR3 is CAVQAGPNTEAFF. The CDR3 coding sequence is TGTGCCGTACAAGCAGGGCCAAACACTGAAGCTTTCTTT.

This chain uses TRBV27 with TRBJ1-1; 10 nucleotides align to TRBD1. CDR1 MNHEY and CDR2 SMNVEV come from the germline V gene (reference sequence). V lost 4 bases and J lost 1; bases outside the gene matches: 6. This CDR3 comprises 16 residues. The CDR3 region is CASSWARTGGNTEAFF. The CDR3 DNA sequence: TGTGCCAGCAGTTGGGCCCGGACAGGGGGGAACACTGAAGCTTTCTTT.

This clone occurred once. This chain links TRBV7-9 with TRBJ1-5; 10 positions match TRBD1. The CDR3 has 16 amino acids. Trimming removed 5 bases from V and 0 bases from J; junction bases left unmatched: 4. Looked up from germline, CDR1 is SEHNR and CDR2 is FQNEAQ (reference sequence). The CDR3 DNA follows: TGTGCCAGCAGCCGAGGGACAGGGGATAGCAATCAGCCCCAGCATTTT. It specifies CASSRGTGDSNQPQHF.

Details on this clone: This CDR3 is also generated by other DNA sequences in the sample. The rearrangement uses TRBV6-5 and TRBJ1-2; D uncertain. Germline CDR1 MNHEY, CDR2 SVGAGI. This CDR3 region has 12 residues. Trimming removed 0 bases at V and 8 bases at J, with 7 bases between. CDR3 region: CASSYSGNGYTF. DNA of the CDR3: TGTGCCAGCAGTTACTCAGGGAACGGCTACACCTTC.

The V and J genes are TRBV2 and TRBJ1-5, with 8 bases that match TRBD1. V was clipped by 4 bases and J by 5 bases; unmatched bases: 10. Germline CDR1 and CDR2: SNHLY and FYNNEI. The CDR3 totals 16 residues. CDR3 bases: TGTGCCAGCAGTGTAGCCGACAGGGGTAAGGATCAGCCCCAGCATTTT. As protein: CASSVADRGKDQPQHF. Using reference TRBV2 and TRBJ1-5 for the parts outside the CDR3, the full variable domain is EPEVTQTPSHQVTQMGQEVILRCVPISNHLYFYWYRQILGQKVEFLVSFYNNEISEKSEIFDDQFSVERPDGSNFTLKIRSTKLEDSAMYFCASSVADRGKDQPQHFGDGTRLSIL.

The chain links TRBV7-2 to TRBJ2-2; 12 bases fit TRBD2. The V segment lost 5 bases and the J segment 4 bases; nucleotides outside the gene matches: 8. The germline V gene encodes CDR1 SGHTA and CDR2 FQGNSA. The CDR3 is 17 amino acids. Written as DNA, the CDR3 is TGTGCCAGCAGCCCATCGGGACTAGCGGGCACCACCGGGGAGCTGTTTTTT. This sequence encodes CASSPSGLAGTTGELFF.

The gene calls are TRBV28 and TRBJ2-7; 7 positions match TRBD2. The CDR3 totals 15 residues. The V gene's germline CDR1 is MDHEN and CDR2 SYDVKM. V trimming: 5 bases; J trimming: 4 bases; junction bases outside the gene matches: 11. This CDR3 reads CASSTPRGDRYEQYF. CDR3 nucleotide sequence: TGTGCCAGCAGTACCCCACGGGGGGATAGGTACGAGCAGTACTTC.

The rearrangement uses TRBV18 and TRBJ1-2, with 8 positions matching TRBD1. This CDR3 comprises 14 residues. The germline V gene has CDR1 KGHSH and CDR2 LQKENI. V lost 3 bases and J lost 10; bases outside the gene matches: 10. Here the CDR3 DNA reads TGTGCCAGCTCACCGGGGACAGGATACGGCCCCTACACCTTC. Translating it yields CASSPGTGYGPYTF. Combining the CDR3 with reference TRBV18 and TRBJ1-2 gives the whole variable domain NAGVMQNPRHLVRRRGQEARLRCSPMKGHSHVYWYRQLPEEGLKFMVYLQKENIIDESGMPKERFSAEFPKEGPSILRIQQVVRGDSAAYFCASSPGTGYGPYTFGSGTRLTVV.

V is TRBV11-2 and J is TRBJ2-1; D may be TRBD1 (5 bases). This CDR3 has 12 residues. Trimming shortened V by 7 bases and J by 11 bases, and 15 bases separated the two germline ends. CDR1 SGHAT and CDR2 FQNNGV come from the germline V gene. The CDR3 spells CASTLGPTKQFF. In DNA, the CDR3 is TGTGCCAGCACCTTGGGGCCCACAAAGCAGTTCTTC.

The sample holds one count of this clone. The chain carries TRBV30 and TRBJ1-2; D remains unclear. V lost 2 bases and J lost 6, with 10 bases in between. CDR3 size: 12 residues. The V gene's germline CDR1 is GTSNPN and CDR2 SVGIG (reference sequence). This CDR3 reads CAWSLGFDGYTF. CDR3 DNA: TGTGCCTGGAGTTTGGGGTTTGATGGCTACACCTTC.

The rearrangement joins TRBV27 to TRBJ2-7; perhaps TRBD2 as D (5 bases). In germline, CDR1 is MNHEY, CDR2 SMNVEV (reference sequence). The CDR3 has 16 amino acids. Trimming pared 5 bases from V and 0 bases from J, leaving 17 bases between. CDR3 region: CASSPRIGLSSYEQYF. DNA for the CDR3: TGTGCCAGCAGTCCCCGCATAGGACTTTCCTCCTACGAGCAGTACTTC.

The chain employs TRBV5-4 and TRBJ2-3; 8 bases fit TRBD1. Germline V lookup: CDR1 SGHNT, CDR2 YYREEE (reference sequence). The junction had 6 bases not matched to a gene; V was cut back by 2 bases and J by 4 bases. CDR3 size: 15 residues. The CDR3 is CASSFRTGKADTQYF. CDR3 in DNA: TGTGCCAGCAGCTTTCGGACAGGGAAGGCAGATACGCAGTATTTT.